This T cell receptor (beta chain) was recorded in a study of graft-versus-host responses after intestinal transplantation. Study information: The whole recipient group had anti-thymocyte globulin induction followed by tacrolimus and steroids for roughly 3 years.

On this clone: The target antigen is unknown.

The study, taken as a whole, reports: After transplant, early declines in HvG clones were associated with peak levels of circulating GvH clones.

The repertoire was sequenced with immunoSEQ multiplex PCR; TCRdb's copy has only in-frame clones and lacks some. The sample holds approximately 58,000 clones, 70% to 90% seen once. The CDR3 spans 12 residues. With 4 bases removed from V and 2 bases from J, the gap between germline ends came to 4 bases. Per germline, CDR1 SNHLY and CDR2 FYNNEI. This TCR came from a human patient who received an intestinal transplant, so some T cells may come from the graft donor. Specimen: PBMCs, collected 26 days after transplant. V and J are TRBV2 and TRBJ2-3, with D unresolved. The CDR3 here is CASSADTDTQYF. For the CDR3, the DNA is TGTGCCAGCAGTGCAGACACAGATACGCAGTATTTT.